What follows is one TCR beta chain and its context. Its antigen is unknown. The primer mix covered 54 TRBV segments and 13 TRBJ segments. The data were produced by immunoSEQ multiplex PCR, yet TCRdb's version contains in-frame clones alone and is incomplete. The repertoire consists of over 100,000 clones, with around 92% occurring once and the leading ten covering approximately 0.25%. This entry comes from a study of T cell repertoires and HLA-DP antigens. About the study: Transduced HeLa cells presented HLA-DP to CD4+ T cells.

Study findings and constraints: Clones undetected before culture averaged roughly 40% against one allele and 50.6% against the other.

CD4+ T cells were isolated untouched, 95% to 98% pure. This CDR3 comprises 15 residues. The V end lost 1 base, the J end lost 7 bases, and 14 bases lay between the germline ends. The V gene's germline CDR1 is KGHSH and CDR2 LQKENI. V usage is TRBV18 and J usage is TRBJ1-3, with a weak D call TRBD1 (6 bases). The TCR originated in a young woman in good health and CMV-seronegative. What was sequenced was CD4+ T cells from PBMCs. For the CDR3, the DNA is TGTGCCAGCTCACCACTACAGGGCCCCGTGAACACCATATATTTT. This sequence encodes CASSPLQGPVNTIYF.